This TCR beta chain was obtained from a study of T cells in Graves' hyperthyroidism and ophthalmopathy (dated by TCRdb to 2018 to 2020). Context from the whole study: Peripheral blood was collected at initial diagnosis, before any treatment. An independent validation cohort of about 19 hyperthyroidism patients and approximately 17 patients who later progressed to ophthalmopathy tested prospective prediction of ophthalmopathy. The paper reports TCR Vbeta CDR3 sequencing of fewer than 150 peripheral blood samples: around 41 ophthalmopathy, about 75 hyperthyroidism and around 17 progressor patients. After blood sampling, hyperthyroidism patients were treated with methimazole at a starting dose of 30 mg daily, and ophthalmopathy patients were treated with high-dose intravenous methylprednisolone. In six Graves' hyperthyroidism patients, the study also compared T-cell repertoires from thyroid tissue with T-cell repertoires from blood. To identify distinguishing TCR V-J signatures, a discovery cohort of about 95 patients was used, comprising some 43 with Graves' ophthalmopathy and some 60 with stable Graves' hyperthyroidism. The approximately 100 discovery patients were randomly split 7:3 into training and test sets.

This clonotype is described as medium-sized (0.01 to 0.1%). Its antigen target is currently unknown. There are no base qualities to consult, and no much larger clone falls within one base. Hyperthyroidism patients were newly diagnosed, had a disease duration of under 2 months, and were aged 18 to 65 years. Patients with uncontrolled infections, other autoimmune diseases, pregnancy or lactation were excluded. Diagnoses were established on the basis of clinical symptoms, serum thyroxine and TRAb, thyroid ultrasound, and orbital computed tomography. For progressor patients, blood was drawn at the first diagnosis of hyperthyroidism, before any ophthalmopathy symptoms had appeared. Ficoll-Paque density gradient centrifugation was used to isolate PBMCs from 8.5 to 10 ml of fresh peripheral blood. Progressor patients were defined as those initially diagnosed with Graves' hyperthyroidism in whom ophthalmopathy developed during follow-up. Total RNA was extracted with Trizol reagent, and quality was checked on an Agilent 2100 Bioanalyzer.

Broader findings and caveats from the paper: Most expanded thyroid clonotypes (frequency above 0.001) were also detected in blood, a finding suggesting that blood repertoires may reflect thyroid immune responses. In validation, progression to ophthalmopathy was predicted by the model with 70.59% sensitivity and roughly 76% specificity, a median of about 6 months before onset. No statistical method was used to set the sample size in advance, and investigators knew the group allocation. A model built on a 13 V-J signature distinguished ophthalmopathy from stable hyperthyroidism, reaching over 85% sensitivity and about 81% specificity in cross-validation and 80%/75% in testing.

The TCR beta CDR3 regions were amplified from RNA transcripts. For the first round of RT-PCR on the TCR CDR3, the HTBI primer set was used together with the Qiagen OneStep RT-PCR kit. Libraries were constructed in a second round of multiplex PCR, after which size selection and purification were carried out. The libraries were sequenced on an Illumina HiSeq2000 using paired-end 100 bp reads. Per the source publication's procedure: SOAPnuke was used to process the raw data, removing reads that contained adapters or uncalled bases, had a mean Phred below 15, or lacked an exact match to the constant primer or identifier. COPE v1.2.5 was used to merge the high-quality paired reads, and each unique nucleotide sequence was defined as a clonotype. MiTCR v1.1 was used to align clonotypes to the IMGT TRBV, TRBD and TRBJ reference segments. Analysis was restricted to V-J combinations with a frequency above 0.0001, which covered approximately 99% of repertoires. A TCS score was defined as the ratio between F50 (clonal expansion) and ExV (chaos), using BLOSUM62-based TCRdist between CDR3 peptides within each V-J. Welch's t-statistics and random forest reduced 500 to 550 V-J features to 13, which were used in a naive Bayes classifier (R e1071). The similarity between thyroid and blood repertoires was quantified using the Morisita-Horn index. Using fastp at Q25 and MiXCR, TCRdb reprocessed the public reads and kept productive beta chains. Merged by CDR3 protein, the rows form single entries marked with the most common genes and DNA. It is TCRdb's table, rather than the study itself, that gives the V and J calls and clone size. This sample lists about 24,000 distinct CDR3 sequences; around 54% were detected once. Clones ranked in the top ten supply roughly 24% of the sample.

In the germline V gene (reference sequence), CDR1 corresponds to WNHNN and CDR2 to SYGVQD. Trimming costs V 6 bases and J 6 bases, and their ends lie 13 bases apart. The CDR3 starts with the cysteine, ends with the phenylalanine, and has 13 residues. The entry retains the CDR3 DNA only, 39 bases that are in frame from base 1. The source is a woman between 40 and 55 years old with Graves' hyperthyroidism that later progressed to Graves' ophthalmopathy. The chain is made from TRBV10-1 and TRBJ2-3; 5 matching bases give a weak D call of TRBD1. The sample consisted of blood. The CDR3 protein is CASSWQGSDTQYF. The nucleotide sequence reads as follows: TGCGCCAGCAGCTGGCAGGGTTCCGATACGCAGTATTTT.